Shown below are 10 T cell receptor beta chains from a single sample sequenced in a study of T cell responses to AZD1222 COVID-19 vaccine. Clones were read by immunoSEQ multiplex PCR, and TCRdb kept only the in-frame ones, dropping some. The sample includes approximately 130,000 clones, approximately 90% of them seen just once. Sample: peripheral blood, taken 28 days after the second AZD1222 dose. The receptors derive from an adult who received the AZD1222 COVID-19 vaccine.

The V call is TRBV7-2, the J call TRBJ1-3; no definite D call. V shed 1 base and J shed 4 bases, with 17 bases lying between them. This CDR3 is built from 17 residues. Germline V gene lookup returns CDR1 SGHTA and CDR2 FQGNSA. The CDR3 sequence is CASSLGGGGRLGNTIYF. In nucleotides, the CDR3 is TGTGCCAGCAGCTTAGGAGGCGGTGGGAGGCTGGGAAACACCATATATTTT.

V is TRBV7-9 and J is TRBJ2-2, with TRBD2 matching over 10 bases. V lost 6 bases and J lost 1; bases outside the gene matches: 2. CDR3 length: 15 residues. CDR1 is SEHNR and CDR2 is FQNEAQ in the germline V gene (reference sequence). In DNA, the CDR3 is TGTGCCAGCAGTCGACTAGCGGGGAACACCGGGGAGCTGTTTTTT. This translates into CASSRLAGNTGELFF.

The J gene is TRBJ1-2, the V gene TRBV6-6, with 9 positions matching TRBD1. Germline V gene data show CDR1 as MNHNY and CDR2 as SVGAGI (reference sequence). The CDR3 loop spans 14 amino acids. After removal of 5 bases from V and 4 bases from J, the junction contained 5 bases not matched to a gene. The CDR3 here is CASSMGQGGYGYTF. In DNA form, the CDR3 reads TGTGCCAGCAGTATGGGACAGGGAGGCTATGGCTACACCTTC.

The chain has TRBV6-6 and TRBJ2-7; D is unresolved. CDR1 and CDR2 from the germline V gene are MNHNY and SVGAGI (reference sequence). V lost 6 bases and J lost 4, with 13 bases in between. The CDR3 is 13 residues long. CDR3 loop: CASRLTGSYEQYF. In DNA, the CDR3 is TGTGCCAGCAGATTGACTGGTTCGTACGAGCAGTACTTC.

This clone showed up just once. The rearrangement uses TRBV30 and TRBJ2-7; 9 nucleotides align to TRBD1. Losses at the gene ends were 4 bases for V and 4 bases for J; bases not matched to a gene: 5. The CDR3 is 13 residues long. Germline V lookup: CDR1 GTSNPN, CDR2 SVGIG (reference sequence). The CDR3 sequence: CAWNQDRGYEQYF. Written as DNA, the CDR3 is TGTGCCTGGAACCAGGACAGGGGATACGAGCAGTACTTC.

The chain combines TRBV11-2 with TRBJ2-7; D might be TRBD2 (6 bases). The germline V gene has CDR1 SGHAT and CDR2 FQNNGV. Trimming took 5 bases from V and 1 from J, leaving 15 bases between them. The CDR3 loop spans 15 amino acids. The CDR3 nucleotides are TGTGCCAGCAGCGTGGGGACTGCGAGATCCTACGAGCAGTACTTC. Its translation: CASSVGTARSYEQYF.

The rearrangement links TRBV3-1 (or the pseudogene TRBV3-2) to TRBJ2-3, with no clear D. The CDR3 covers 14 residues. V was clipped by 0 bases and J by 8 bases, with 12 bases between them. The germline gives CDR1 LGHDT, CDR2 YNNKEL (reference sequence). CDR3 DNA: TGTGCCAGCAGCCAAGATTCATCCCCTGGTACGCAGTATTTT. Protein sequence: CASSQDSSPGTQYF.

The chain uses TRBV27 and TRBJ2-3; D is perhaps TRBD2 (6 bases). This CDR3 comprises 16 residues. Germline V gives CDR1 MNHEY, CDR2 SMNVEV (reference sequence). The ends were cut back, 5 bases at V and 0 bases at J, with 15 bases in the middle. This CDR3 reads CASSVLAVTSTDTQYF. The CDR3 region has the DNA TGTGCCAGCAGTGTACTAGCAGTGACTAGCACAGATACGCAGTATTTT.

This chain uses TRBV10-2 with TRBJ1-4; 9 bases are shared with TRBD1. CDR1 and CDR2 from the germline V gene are WSHSY and SAAADI. CDR3 size: 15 residues. V lost 6 bases and J lost 5; bases outside the gene matches: 7. CDR3 DNA sequence: TGCGCCAGCAGAACAGGGGGCGGTATGAATGAAAAACTGTTTTTT. It is translated as CASRTGGGMNEKLFF.

The chain recombines TRBV7-9 with TRBJ2-1, with 9 bases fitting TRBD1. J was trimmed by 1 base and V by 5 bases; bases with no gene match: 6. The CDR3 has 16 amino acids. In germline, CDR1 is SEHNR, CDR2 FQNEAQ (reference sequence). The CDR3 spells CASSDMGTGSYNEQFF. The CDR3 coding sequence is TGTGCCAGCAGCGACATGGGGACAGGGTCCTACAATGAGCAGTTCTTC.